This is a list of T cell receptor beta chains from one sample in a study of cytomegalovirus exposure and HLA in healthy donors. Here immunoSEQ multiplex PCR was the method, and the copy in TCRdb shows in-frame clones only, minus some. The sample comprises about 89,000 clones, about 68% of which are singletons, and about 2.3% rests with the top ten. Material for sequencing was PBMCs. All receptors derive from a human donor in good health. Each CDR3 is given with its conserved first and last residue. The D gene is left open where the match is weak. Size is stated for part of the rows, as once, few or many counts, or as a class when the clone is expanded.

CDR3 protein: CASSPTPGQGPNGYTF; CDR3 DNA: TGTGCCAGCTCACCTACTCCGGGACAGGGTCCGAATGGCTACACCTTC; clone size: NA; D gene: TRBD1; V gene: TRBV18; J gene: TRBJ1-2
CDR3 protein: CASSLSYRNYEQYF; CDR3 DNA: TGTGCCAGCAGTTTATCGTACAGAAACTACGAGCAGTACTTC; clone size: NA; D gene: NA; V gene: TRBV27; J gene: TRBJ2-7
CDR3 protein: CASGGGKANSPLHF; CDR3 DNA: TGTGCCAGCGGAGGAGGCAAGGCTAATTCACCCCTCCACTTT; clone size: few; D gene: NA; V gene: TRBV6-1; J gene: TRBJ1-6
CDR3 protein: CASSQRTNYNEQFF; CDR3 DNA: TGTGCCAGCAGCCAGAGGACTAACTACAATGAGCAGTTCTTC; clone size: once; D gene: NA; V gene: TRBV11-3; J gene: TRBJ2-1
CDR3 protein: CASSVGSSPVNSPLHF; CDR3 DNA: TGTGCCAGCAGCGTAGGGTCTTCCCCGGTTAATTCACCCCTCCACTTT; clone size: once; D gene: NA; V gene: TRBV9; J gene: TRBJ1-6
CDR3 protein: CASRKTGGKTEAFF; CDR3 DNA: TGTGCCAGCAGAAAGACAGGGGGCAAAACTGAAGCTTTCTTT; clone size: few; D gene: TRBD1; V gene: TRBV25-1; J gene: TRBJ1-1
CDR3 protein: CASSLRLAGAGELFF; CDR3 DNA: TGTGCCAGCAGCTTAAGATTGGCAGGGGCCGGGGAGCTGTTTTTT; clone size: NA; D gene: NA; V gene: TRBV11-2; J gene: TRBJ2-2
CDR3 protein: CASGVLGGGTDTQYF; CDR3 DNA: TGTGCCAGCGGAGTACTGGGCGGGGGCACAGATACGCAGTATTTT; clone size: NA; D gene: NA; V gene: TRBV5-8; J gene: TRBJ2-3
CDR3 protein: CASSHPGEANTGELFF; CDR3 DNA: TGTGCCAGCAGCCACCCGGGTGAAGCGAACACCGGGGAGCTGTTTTTT; clone size: NA; D gene: NA; V gene: TRBV7-7; J gene: TRBJ2-2
CDR3 protein: CASSWRRGATNEKLFF; CDR3 DNA: TGTGCCAGCAGCTGGCGACGGGGGGCAACTAATGAAAAACTGTTTTTT; clone size: NA; D gene: NA; V gene: TRBV7-8; J gene: TRBJ1-4
CDR3 protein: CASSLVPLAGGSYEQYF; CDR3 DNA: TGCGCCAGCAGCTTGGTGCCACTAGCGGGGGGTTCCTACGAGCAGTACTTC; clone size: NA; D gene: TRBD2; V gene: TRBV5-1; J gene: TRBJ2-7
CDR3 protein: CASSLGIADTQYF; CDR3 DNA: TGCGCCAGCAGCCTCGGGATCGCCGATACGCAGTATTTT; clone size: few; D gene: NA; V gene: TRBV5-1; J gene: TRBJ2-3
CDR3 protein: CASSLAHSGLEQFF; CDR3 DNA: TGTGCCAGCAGCTTAGCCCACTCGGGACTCGAGCAGTTCTTC; clone size: NA; D gene: NA; V gene: TRBV7-2; J gene: TRBJ2-1
CDR3 protein: CASSPHGDSPLHF; CDR3 DNA: TGTGCCAGCAGCCCTCACGGGGATTCACCCCTCCACTTT; clone size: NA; D gene: NA; V gene: TRBV6-6; J gene: TRBJ1-6
CDR3 protein: CASSNGTSGNEQFF; CDR3 DNA: TGTGCCAGCAGCAATGGGACTAGCGGGAATGAGCAGTTCTTC; clone size: NA; D gene: TRBD2; V gene: TRBV5-4; J gene: TRBJ2-1
CDR3 protein: CASSPQGMGGELFF; CDR3 DNA: TGTGCCAGCAGCCCCCAGGGGATGGGCGGGGAGCTGTTTTTT; clone size: NA; D gene: NA; V gene: TRBV11-1; J gene: TRBJ2-2